The T cell receptor beta chain under discussion was sequenced for a study of CD8+CD57+ T cells in acquired aplastic anemia. As for the study in general: On average, sorted CD4+ and CD8+ cells gave 3.2 ug of DNA. Healthy donors gave some 10 million reads on average for CD4+ cells. Study outcomes and limitations: Significance was not reached for CD8+ Simpson's diversity between patients and controls. Both patients and controls carried the same twenty-nine CD8+ CDR3 sequences.

There are a few counts of this clonotype. Its target is not known. Germline-derived CDR1 and CDR2 are MNHNS and SASEGT. V lost 5 bases, J lost 4 bases, and 8 bases stayed unmatched. The CDR3 consists of 15 residues. The template used for profiling TCR beta VDJ and CDR3 was genomic DNA. TCRdb re-called the reads through MiXCR, storing one row per CDR3 protein. The sample lists about 220,000 distinct CDR3 sequences, roughly 35% occurring once. Material for sequencing was sorted CD4+, CD8+, or CD8+CD57+ T cells (not recorded which) from PBMCs. The J gene is TRBJ1-2, the V gene TRBV6-1; the match to TRBD1 covers 9 bases. This TCR was sampled from a human donor in good health, serving as a control. The CDR3 spells CASSTGGTGSYGYTF. CDR3 bases: TGTGCCAGCAGTACTGGGGGGACAGGGTCCTATGGCTACACCTTC.